What follows describes a single TCR beta chain. Its antigen is unknown. The repertoire was sequenced with immunoSEQ multiplex PCR; TCRdb's copy has only in-frame clones and lacks some. This table holds 30,000 to 35,000 clones, just over 65% found once. Trimming took 2 bases from V and 6 from J, leaving 8 bases between them. There are 12 residues in the CDR3. Germline CDR1 is SQVTM and CDR2 is ANQGSEA. The data derive from a study of monozygotic twins with cystic fibrosis. Overall study context: Three micrograms of fragmented DNA underwent approximately 15 PCR cycles for library preparation. Study-wide points: In 13 of 16 pairs, V gene usage was closest to the co-twin's. Monozygotic CF twin pairs shared significantly more nucleotide-identical clonotypes than unrelated CF individuals did. Low clonality (median approximately 0.0095) suggested a mostly naive repertoire.

The specimen sequenced was blood. The sequence was collected from a girl aged 10-17 years with cystic fibrosis. J is TRBJ2-1 and V is TRBV29-1; D unclear. The CDR3 coding sequence is TGCAGCGTTGAACACCATGGCAATGAGCAGTTCTTC. It codes for CSVEHHGNEQFF.